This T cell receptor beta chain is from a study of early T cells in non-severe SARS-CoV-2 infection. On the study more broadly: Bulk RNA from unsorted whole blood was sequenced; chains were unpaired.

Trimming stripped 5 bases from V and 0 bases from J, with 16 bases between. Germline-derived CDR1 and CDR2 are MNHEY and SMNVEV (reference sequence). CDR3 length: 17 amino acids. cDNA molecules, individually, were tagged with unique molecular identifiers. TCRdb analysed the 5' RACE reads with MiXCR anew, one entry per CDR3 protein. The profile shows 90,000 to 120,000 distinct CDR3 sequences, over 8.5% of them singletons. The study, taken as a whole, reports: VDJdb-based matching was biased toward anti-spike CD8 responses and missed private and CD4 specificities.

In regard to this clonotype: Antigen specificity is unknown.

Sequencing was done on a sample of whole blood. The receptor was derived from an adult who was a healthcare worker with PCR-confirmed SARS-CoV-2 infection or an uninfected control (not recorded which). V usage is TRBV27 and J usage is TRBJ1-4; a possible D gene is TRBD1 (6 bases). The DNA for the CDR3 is TGTGCCAGCAGTCCGACCACAGGGATCACAACTAATGAAAAACTGTTTTTT. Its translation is CASSPTTGITTNEKLFF.